The TCR beta chain described here comes from a study of blood T cells in healthy people across ages. The study, taken as a whole, reports: Estimates drawn from one million T cells were deemed to understate diversity.

Donors each provided roughly 9.6 milliliters of peripheral blood. This clonotype has at least ten counts. As yet, its antigen is unknown. PCR was performed a second time for about 6 to 12 cycles using a sample-barcoded 5' primer and a J-beta primer mix. TCRdb re-derived calls from the 5' RACE reads in MiXCR, one entry per CDR3 protein. In the table there are about 690,000 distinct CDR3 sequences, roughly 41% of which are singletons. The V segment lost 6 bases and the J segment 0 bases; nucleotides outside the gene matches: 10. Germline V gene lookup returns CDR1 MNHEY and CDR2 SMNVEV (reference sequence). This CDR3 contains 16 residues.

The clonotype originates from a man older than 75 in good health. Sequences were obtained from blood. The chain links TRBV27 to TRBJ1-1; TRBD1 aligns across 7 bases. CDR3 in amino acids: CASRSGTEYLNTEAFF. Written as DNA, the CDR3 is TGTGCCAGCAGATCCGGGACAGAATACCTGAACACTGAAGCTTTCTTT.